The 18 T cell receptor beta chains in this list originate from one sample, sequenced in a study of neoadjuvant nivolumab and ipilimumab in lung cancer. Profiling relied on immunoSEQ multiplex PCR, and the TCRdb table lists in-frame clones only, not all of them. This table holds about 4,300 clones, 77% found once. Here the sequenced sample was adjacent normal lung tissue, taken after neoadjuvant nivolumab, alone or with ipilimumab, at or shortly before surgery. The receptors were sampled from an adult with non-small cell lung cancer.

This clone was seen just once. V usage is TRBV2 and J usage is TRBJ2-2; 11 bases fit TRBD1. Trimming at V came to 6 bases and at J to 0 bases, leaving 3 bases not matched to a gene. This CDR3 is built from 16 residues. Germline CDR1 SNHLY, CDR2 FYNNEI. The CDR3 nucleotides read TGTGCCAGCAGGGCGGACAGGGGGCCGAACACCGGGGAGCTGTTTTTT. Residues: CASRADRGPNTGELFF.

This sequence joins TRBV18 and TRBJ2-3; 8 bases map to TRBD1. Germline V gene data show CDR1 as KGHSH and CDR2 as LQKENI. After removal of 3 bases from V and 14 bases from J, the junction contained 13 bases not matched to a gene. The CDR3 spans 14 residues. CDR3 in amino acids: CASSPTPTGAEVYF. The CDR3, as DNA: TGTGCCAGCTCACCCACCCCGACAGGGGCCGAGGTGTATTTT.

The CDR3 reads CASSESIYTEAFF. CDR3 bases: TGCGCCAGCAGTGAGTCGATTTACACTGAAGCTTTCTTT. This chain joins TRBV10-2 and TRBJ1-1; unclear D gene. Germline CDR1 and CDR2: WSHSY and SAAADI. V dropped 0 bases and J dropped 3 bases, with 5 bases sitting between them. The CDR3 is made up of 13 amino acids.

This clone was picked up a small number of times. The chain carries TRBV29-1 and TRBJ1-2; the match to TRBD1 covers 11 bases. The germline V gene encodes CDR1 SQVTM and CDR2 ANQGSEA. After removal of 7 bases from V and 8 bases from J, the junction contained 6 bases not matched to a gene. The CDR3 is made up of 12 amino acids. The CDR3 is CSGDRGDLGYTF. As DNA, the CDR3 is TGCAGCGGGGACAGGGGGGACCTCGGCTACACCTTC.

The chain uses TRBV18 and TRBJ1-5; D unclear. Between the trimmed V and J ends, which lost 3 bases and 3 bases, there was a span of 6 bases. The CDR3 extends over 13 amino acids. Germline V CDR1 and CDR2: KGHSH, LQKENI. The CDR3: CASSPGNNQPQHF. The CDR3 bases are TGTGCCAGCTCACCGGGTAACAATCAGCCCCAGCATTTT.

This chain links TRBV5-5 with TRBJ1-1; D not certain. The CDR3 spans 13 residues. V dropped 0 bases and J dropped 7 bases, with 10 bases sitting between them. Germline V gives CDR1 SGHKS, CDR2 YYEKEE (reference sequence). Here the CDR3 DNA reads TGTGCCAGCAGCTTGGGAGGGCACAGTGAAGCTTTCTTT. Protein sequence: CASSLGGHSEAFF.

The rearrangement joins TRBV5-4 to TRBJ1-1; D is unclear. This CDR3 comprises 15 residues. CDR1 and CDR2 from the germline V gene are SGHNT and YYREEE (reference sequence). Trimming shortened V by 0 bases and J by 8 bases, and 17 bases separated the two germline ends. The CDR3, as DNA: TGTGCCAGCAGCTTGGCCAGTGAGGGAGGTACCGAAGCTTTCTTT. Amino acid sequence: CASSLASEGGTEAFF.

The CDR3 here is CASKWEGQETQYF. Written as DNA, the CDR3 is TGCGCCAGCAAATGGGAGGGCCAAGAGACCCAGTACTTC. The gene calls are TRBV5-1 and TRBJ2-5; 7 positions match TRBD2. Looked up from germline, CDR1 is SGHRS and CDR2 is YFSETQ. Unmatched junction bases numbered 3, after V lost 6 bases and J lost 1 base. The CDR3 contains 13 residues.

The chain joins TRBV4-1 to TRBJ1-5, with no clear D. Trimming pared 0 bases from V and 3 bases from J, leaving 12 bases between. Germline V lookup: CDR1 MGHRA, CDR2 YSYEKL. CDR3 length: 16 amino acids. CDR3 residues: CASSQDPLGFNQPQHF. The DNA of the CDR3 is TGCGCCAGCAGCCAAGATCCCCTGGGGTTCAATCAGCCCCAGCATTTT.

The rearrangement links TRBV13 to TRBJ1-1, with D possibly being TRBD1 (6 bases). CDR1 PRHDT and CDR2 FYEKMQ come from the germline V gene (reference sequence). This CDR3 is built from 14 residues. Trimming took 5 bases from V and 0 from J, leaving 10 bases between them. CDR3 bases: TGTGCCAGCAGCCAGGGACATCTGAACACTGAAGCTTTCTTT. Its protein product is CASSQGHLNTEAFF.

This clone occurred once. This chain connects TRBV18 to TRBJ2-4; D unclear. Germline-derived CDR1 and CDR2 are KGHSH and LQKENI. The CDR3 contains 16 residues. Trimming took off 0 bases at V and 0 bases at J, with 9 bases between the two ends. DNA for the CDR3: TGTGCCAGCTCACCACCGAACACTTTAGCCAAAAACATTCAGTACTTC. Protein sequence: CASSPPNTLAKNIQYF.

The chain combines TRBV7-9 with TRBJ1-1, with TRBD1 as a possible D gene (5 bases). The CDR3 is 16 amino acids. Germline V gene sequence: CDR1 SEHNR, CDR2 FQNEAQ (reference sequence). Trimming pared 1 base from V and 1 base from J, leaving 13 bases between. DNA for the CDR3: TGTGCCAGCAGCTTAGATTATATCACAGGGAACACTGAAGCTTTCTTT. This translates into CASSLDYITGNTEAFF.

Here the CDR3 reads CASSYSTDYEQYV. For the CDR3, the DNA is TGTGCCAGCAGTTACTCGACAGACTACGAGCAGTACGTC. V usage is TRBV6-6 and J usage is TRBJ2-7, with D possibly TRBD1 on 5 matching bases. V was clipped by 0 bases and J by 3 bases, with 6 bases between them. The germline V gene encodes CDR1 MNHNY and CDR2 SVGAGI (reference sequence). The CDR3 covers 13 residues.

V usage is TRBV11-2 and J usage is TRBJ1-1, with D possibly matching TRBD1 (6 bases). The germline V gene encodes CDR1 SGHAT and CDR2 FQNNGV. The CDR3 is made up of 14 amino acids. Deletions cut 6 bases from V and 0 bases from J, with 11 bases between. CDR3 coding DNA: TGTGCCAGCAGAGCTGGACAGCTGAACACTGAAGCTTTCTTT. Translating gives CASRAGQLNTEAFF.

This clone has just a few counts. The CDR3 DNA reads as TGTGCCATCAGTGAGGCGACAGGGTTGGACACTGAAGCTTTCTTT. Translating it yields CAISEATGLDTEAFF. The chain recombines TRBV10-3 with TRBJ1-1, with TRBD1 identical over 7 bases. The CDR3 sequence is 15 residues long. The germline V gene has CDR1 ENHRY and CDR2 SYGVKD. Trimming took 2 bases from V and 3 from J; bases not matched to a gene: 6.

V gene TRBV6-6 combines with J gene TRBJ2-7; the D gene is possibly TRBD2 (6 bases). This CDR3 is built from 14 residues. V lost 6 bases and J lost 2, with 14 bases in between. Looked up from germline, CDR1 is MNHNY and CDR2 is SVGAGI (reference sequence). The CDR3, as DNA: TGTGCCAGCAGACTTCTAGCGAGCACCTACGAGCAGTACTTC. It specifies CASRLLASTYEQYF.

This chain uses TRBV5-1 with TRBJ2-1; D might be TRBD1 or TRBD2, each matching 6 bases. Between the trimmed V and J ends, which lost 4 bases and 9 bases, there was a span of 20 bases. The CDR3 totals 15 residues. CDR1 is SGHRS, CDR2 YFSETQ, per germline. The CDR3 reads CASSANRDHGGEQFF. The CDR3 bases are TGCGCCAGCAGCGCAAACAGGGATCACGGGGGTGAGCAGTTCTTC. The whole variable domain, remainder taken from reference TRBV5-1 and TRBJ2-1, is KAGVTQTPRYLIKTRGQQVTLSCSPISGHRSVSWYQQTPGQGLQFLFEYFSETQRNKGNFPGRFSGRQFSNSRSEMNVSTLELGDSALYLCASSANRDHGGEQFFGPGTRLTVL.

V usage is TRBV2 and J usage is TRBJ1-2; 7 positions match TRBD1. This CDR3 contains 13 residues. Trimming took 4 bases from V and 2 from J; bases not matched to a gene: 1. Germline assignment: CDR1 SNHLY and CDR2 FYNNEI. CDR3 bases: TGTGCCAGCAGTGCGGGACAGAACTATGGCTACACCTTC. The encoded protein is CASSAGQNYGYTF.